Below, 20 T cell receptor beta chains from the same sample are listed, as sequenced in a study of cytomegalovirus exposure and HLA in healthy donors. This table comes from immunoSEQ multiplex PCR, and its TCRdb copy is limited to in-frame clones, with some not included. Found here are 110,000 or so clones, roughly 88% of them singletons; the top ten hold around 2%. What was sequenced was PBMCs. The origin of the receptors is a man aged 18 to 35 in good health and CMV-seronegative.

The chain carries TRBV15 and TRBJ1-5; D gene uncertain. The CDR3 sequence is 15 residues long. The germline gives CDR1 LNHNV, CDR2 YYDKDF (reference sequence). V lost 0 bases to trimming and J lost 1 base, with 7 bases between them. The DNA for the CDR3 is TGTGCCACCAGCAGAGATGGGCAGAGCAATCAGCCCCAGCATTTT. It is translated as CATSRDGQSNQPQHF.

The DNA of the CDR3 is TGTGCCAGCAGCCCGGAATGGGGACACGAAAAACTGTTTTTT. Protein sequence: CASSPEWGHEKLFF. The V and J genes are TRBV5-6 and TRBJ1-4, with D tentatively TRBD1 (6 bases). CDR1 is SGHDT, CDR2 YYEEEE, per germline. Trimming removed 4 bases at V and 8 bases at J, with 15 bases between. The CDR3 has 14 residues.

V gene TRBV18 combines with J gene TRBJ2-7; weak D call: TRBD1 (6 bases). CDR3 length equals 13 residues. Germline V gene lookup returns CDR1 KGHSH and CDR2 LQKENI. The V and J ends lost 3 bases and 3 bases respectively, with 9 bases between them. The CDR3 nucleotides are TGTGCCAGCTCACCGCAGGGGTACTACGAGCAGTACTTC. Amino acid sequence: CASSPQGYYEQYF. The variable domain in full, completed from reference TRBV18 and TRBJ2-7, reads NAGVMQNPRHLVRRRGQEARLRCSPMKGHSHVYWYRQLPEEGLKFMVYLQKENIIDESGMPKERFSAEFPKEGPSILRIQQVVRGDSAAYFCASSPQGYYEQYFGPGTRLTVT.

The chain couples TRBV10-3 to TRBJ2-2; no clear D gene. Germline CDR1 and CDR2: ENHRY and SYGVKD. The CDR3 covers 12 residues. Trimming left V 4 bases short and J 5 bases short, with 5 bases between. The CDR3 sequence is CAISGGTGELFF. In DNA, the CDR3 is TGTGCCATCAGTGGAGGTACCGGGGAGCTGTTTTTT.

The gene calls are TRBV7-9 and TRBJ2-1, with 10 positions matching TRBD2. Germline CDR1 and CDR2: SEHNR and FQNEAQ (reference sequence). V shed 1 base, J shed 4 bases, and the junction held 4 bases outside the gene matches. The CDR3 spans 16 residues. The CDR3 coding sequence is TGTGCCAGCAGCTTAGGGGGGACTAGCGTATACAATGAGCAGTTCTTC. Residues: CASSLGGTSVYNEQFF. The variable domain in full, completed from reference TRBV7-9 and TRBJ2-1, reads DTGVSQNPRHKITKRGQNVTFRCDPISEHNRLYWYRQTLGQGPEFLTYFQNEAQLEKSRLLSDRFSAERPKGSFSTLEIQRTEQGDSAMYLCASSLGGTSVYNEQFFGPGTRLTVL.

The CDR3 reads CASRRWDSLRTIVGYTF. CDR3 nucleotides: TGTGCCAGCCGACGGTGGGACAGTCTAAGGACTATTGTCGGCTACACCTTC. This chain joins TRBV28 and TRBJ1-2; 7 bases are shared with TRBD1. There are 17 residues in the CDR3. Germline CDR1 reads MDHEN; CDR2 reads SYDVKM. V dropped 8 bases and J dropped 8; count of bases not matched to a gene: 23.

J is TRBJ1-2 and V is TRBV27; maybe TRBD1 (5 bases). Trimming removed 6 bases at V and 4 bases at J, with 15 bases between. The CDR3 consists of 14 residues. The V gene's germline CDR1 is MNHEY and CDR2 SMNVEV (reference sequence). The CDR3 loop is CASSRSGIGYGYTF. As DNA, the CDR3 is TGTGCCAGCAGCCGTTCAGGGATCGGCTATGGCTACACCTTC.

The chain joins TRBV5-1 to TRBJ1-4, with unresolved D. Germline loops: CDR1 SGHRS, CDR2 YFSETQ. The germline V and J ends were trimmed by 2 bases and 0 bases, with 11 bases remaining between them. The CDR3 length is 16 residues. The CDR3 bases are TGCGCCAGCAGCTTCGGGCGGGGTGCAACTAATGAAAAACTGTTTTTT. Translated: CASSFGRGATNEKLFF.

V gene TRBV7-2 combines with J gene TRBJ1-6; D not certain. This CDR3 is built from 14 residues. The V gene lost 2 bases and the J gene lost 9 bases, with 11 bases spanning the gap. In germline, CDR1 is SGHTA, CDR2 FQGNSA. The CDR3 nucleotides read TGTGCCAGCAGCTTATGGGCCCGGGGTTCACCCCTCCACTTT. This sequence encodes CASSLWARGSPLHF.

This clone was detected only once. This rearrangement joins TRBV7-9 to TRBJ2-7; 7 bases agree with TRBD1. The CDR3 extends over 15 amino acids. Germline assignment: CDR1 SEHNR and CDR2 FQNEAQ (reference sequence). The ends lost 1 base at V and 3 bases at J; junction bases unmatched: 6. This CDR3 reads CASSLGTGPNYEQYF. Here the CDR3 DNA reads TGTGCCAGCAGCTTAGGGACAGGACCGAACTACGAGCAGTACTTC.

V and J are TRBV28 and TRBJ1-2, with 9 bases that match TRBD1. V gave up 8 bases and J gave up 3 bases; unmatched junction bases: 4. The V gene's germline CDR1 is MDHEN and CDR2 SYDVKM. The CDR3 loop spans 13 amino acids. CDR3 nucleotide sequence: TGTGCCAGCGGGGACAGGGCGGACTATGGCTACACCTTC. It is translated as CASGDRADYGYTF.

The chain carries TRBV5-1 and TRBJ2-1, with D perhaps matching TRBD1 (6 bases). Germline CDR1 is SGHRS and CDR2 is YFSETQ. Between the trimmed V and J ends, which lost 1 base and 2 bases, there was a span of 10 bases. The CDR3 has 15 residues. CDR3 DNA: TGCGCCAGCAGCTTGCCAGGGGCGGCCTACAATGAGCAGTTCTTC. Amino acid sequence: CASSLPGAAYNEQFF.

The V and J genes are TRBV27 and TRBJ1-2; the match to TRBD1 covers 10 bases. The J segment lost 4 bases and the V segment lost 5 bases, leaving 7 bases of the junction unmatched. Germline values: CDR1 MNHEY, CDR2 SMNVEV (reference sequence). The CDR3 consists of 15 residues. The CDR3: CASSTDRGLGYGYTF. The CDR3 DNA is TGTGCCAGCAGTACAGACAGGGGGCTAGGCTATGGCTACACCTTC.

The chain employs TRBV10-2 and TRBJ1-1; D call uncertain. V was clipped by 10 bases and J by 2 bases, with 17 bases between them. The CDR3 loop spans 14 amino acids. Germline loops: CDR1 WSHSY, CDR2 SAAADI. The CDR3 DNA sequence: TGCGCCACCCGGCGGGCGCGGGGAAACACTGAAGCTTTCTTT. Amino acids: CATRRARGNTEAFF.

This chain connects TRBV7-9 to TRBJ2-2, with 9 bases fitting TRBD1. Germline CDR1 SEHNR, CDR2 FQNEAQ (reference sequence). CDR3 size: 16 residues. The J segment lost 4 bases and the V segment lost 6 bases, leaving 9 bases of the junction unmatched. The CDR3 is CASSAAGTGSTGELFF. The DNA of the CDR3 is TGTGCCAGCAGTGCCGCCGGGACAGGGTCCACCGGGGAGCTGTTTTTT.

The V call is TRBV6-5, the J call TRBJ2-7; 7 bases are shared with TRBD1. CDR1 and CDR2 from the germline V gene are MNHEY and SVGAGI. Germline trimming cut 6 bases from V and 5 bases from J; bases unmatched to any gene: 13. The CDR3 runs to 15 residues. The CDR3 sequence is CASSPTAAGGNEQYF. In DNA form, the CDR3 reads TGTGCCAGCAGCCCAACCGCTGCAGGGGGTAACGAGCAGTACTTC.

The chain carries TRBV5-4 and TRBJ2-6; D is perhaps TRBD2 (5 bases). Germline loops: CDR1 SGHNT, CDR2 YYREEE (reference sequence). The CDR3 sequence is 17 residues long. V lost 7 bases, J lost 0 bases, and 17 bases lay in between. The CDR3 region has the DNA TGTGCCAGCCTAGCTCGGTCCGCAGGCTCTGGGGCCAACGTCCTGACTTTC. Its protein is CASLARSAGSGANVLTF.

This clone was seen a handful of times. CDR3 bases: TGTGCCATCAGCTCGACAGGGAGTGGCTATGGCTACACCTTC. Translated, it gives CAISSTGSGYGYTF. The V and J genes are TRBV10-3 and TRBJ1-2; 7 nucleotides line up with TRBD1. With 6 bases clipped from V and 4 bases from J, the junction kept 8 bases outside the gene matches. The CDR3 sequence is 14 residues long. Germline CDR1 and CDR2: ENHRY and SYGVKD.

This clone was detected once. The rearrangement links TRBV19 to TRBJ2-1, with 10 bases aligning to TRBD1. The CDR3 loop spans 16 amino acids. V was pared by 3 bases and J by 9 bases, with 11 bases of the junction left unmatched. Germline loops: CDR1 LNHDA, CDR2 SQIVND (reference sequence). The CDR3 reads CASSIGDRGGYGEQFF. CDR3 nucleotides: TGTGCCAGTAGTATTGGGGACAGGGGCGGGTATGGTGAGCAGTTCTTC.

The sample holds a few counts of this clone. This chain links TRBV27 with TRBJ2-7; D is unclear. The ends were cut back, 2 bases at V and 6 bases at J, with 5 bases in the middle. Germline CDR1 reads MNHEY; CDR2 reads SMNVEV (reference sequence). This CDR3 is 11 amino acids long. The CDR3 region has the DNA TGTGCCAGCAGTTTAGGCCCCGAGCAGTACTTC. Its translation: CASSLGPEQYF.